This T cell receptor beta chain is drawn from a study of tumor-infiltrating lymphocytes in primary liver carcinoma. Study-level points and caveats: Tumor top-250-clone fractions significantly exceeded those of blood (p = 0.039). Tumor region pairs outstripped tumor-adjacent and tumor-blood pairs in overlap. Bulk unsorted samples prevented comparison of CD4+ and CD8+ repertoires.

A primer in the constant region served to generate TCR beta cDNA from around 500 ng of total RNA. Modified slightly, ARM-PCR produced TCR beta libraries over three nested multiplex PCR rounds. The two initial PCR rounds, about 9 cycles each, used TRBV1-TRBV30 forward and C-beta reverse primers. TCRdb recomputed calls from the multiplex PCR reads with MiXCR, one row per CDR3 protein. Among 150,000 to 200,000 distinct CDR3 sequences, about 55% were seen once, and the ten largest hold approximately 68%. The V end was cut by 4 bases, the J end by 4 bases, with 23 bases between. This CDR3 has 17 amino acids. Per germline, CDR1 MGHRA and CDR2 YSYEKL. The authors took blood RNA from unsorted whole blood and also extracted germline DNA. The patients, who had chronic HBV infection, were treatment-naive (untreated). About this clonotype: What it recognizes is unknown.

Sequenced sample: peripheral blood. The sequence came from a man aged 35-49 years with primary liver carcinoma and hepatitis B virus infection. This chain connects TRBV4-1 to TRBJ2-7, with TRBD1 as a possible D gene (7 bases). The CDR3 DNA reads as TGCGCCAGCAGCCTAAACCGCCCGGGAGAGGGGGCTTACGAGCAGTACTTC. Amino acid sequence: CASSLNRPGEGAYEQYF.